The sequence of this T cell receptor beta chain was determined in a study of cytomegalovirus exposure and HLA in healthy donors. PCR was performed using 60 Vbeta and 13 Jbeta primers. Using immunoSEQ multiplex PCR, the repertoire was profiled, and TCRdb retains in-frame clones only, with some absent. The table has more than 110,000 clones, over 60% seen once. Trimming at V came to 1 base and at J to 4 bases, leaving 5 bases not matched to a gene. Germline values: CDR1 MNHEY, CDR2 SMNVEV (reference sequence). The length of the CDR3 is 15 residues. Concerning this clone itself: Antigen: not known.

Points from the study as a whole: Analysis performed later showed TCR beta chains linked to HLA being more clonally expanded than equally common others.

Input material: PBMCs. V usage is TRBV27 and J usage is TRBJ2-3; 7 nucleotides match TRBD1. The sequence was obtained from a male donor in good health and CMV-seropositive. CDR3 in DNA: TGTGCCAGCAGTTTATGGGCAGGGGGATCAGATACGCAGTATTTT. Its protein is CASSLWAGGSDTQYF.